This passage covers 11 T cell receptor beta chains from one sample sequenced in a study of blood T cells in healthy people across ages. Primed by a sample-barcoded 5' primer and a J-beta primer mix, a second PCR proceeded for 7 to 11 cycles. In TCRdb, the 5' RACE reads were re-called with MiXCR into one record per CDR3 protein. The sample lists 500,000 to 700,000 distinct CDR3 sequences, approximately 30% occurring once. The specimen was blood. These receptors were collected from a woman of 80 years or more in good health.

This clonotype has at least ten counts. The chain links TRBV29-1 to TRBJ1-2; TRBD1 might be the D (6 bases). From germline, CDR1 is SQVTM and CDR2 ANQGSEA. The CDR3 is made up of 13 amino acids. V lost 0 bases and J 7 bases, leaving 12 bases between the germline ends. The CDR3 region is CSVEEQGLSGYTF. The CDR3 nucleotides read TGCAGCGTTGAAGAACAGGGTTTGTCTGGCTACACCTTC.

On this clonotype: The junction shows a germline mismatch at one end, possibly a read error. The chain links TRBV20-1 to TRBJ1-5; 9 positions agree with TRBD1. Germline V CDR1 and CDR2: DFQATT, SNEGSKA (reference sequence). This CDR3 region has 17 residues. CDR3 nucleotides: TGCAGTGCCCGGAAGGGGACAGGGCGTACTAGCGATCAGCCCCAGCATTTT. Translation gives CSARKGTGRTSDQPQHF.

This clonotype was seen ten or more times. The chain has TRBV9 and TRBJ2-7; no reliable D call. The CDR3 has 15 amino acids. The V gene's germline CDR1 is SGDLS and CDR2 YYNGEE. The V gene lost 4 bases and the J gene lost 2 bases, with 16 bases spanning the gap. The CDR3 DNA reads TGTGCCAGCAGCCTTTCCTTCCAGAATCCCTACGAGCAGTACTTC. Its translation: CASSLSFQNPYEQYF. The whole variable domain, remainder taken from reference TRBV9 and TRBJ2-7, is DSGVTQTPKHLITATGQRVTLRCSPRSGDLSVYWYQQSLDQGLQFLIQYYNGEERAKGNILERFSAQQFPDLHSELNLSSLELGDSALYFCASSLSFQNPYEQYFGPGTRLTVT.

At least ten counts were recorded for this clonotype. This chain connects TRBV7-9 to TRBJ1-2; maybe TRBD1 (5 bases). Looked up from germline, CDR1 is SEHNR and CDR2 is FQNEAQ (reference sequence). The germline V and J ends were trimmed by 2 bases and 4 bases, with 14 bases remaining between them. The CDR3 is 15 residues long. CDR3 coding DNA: TGTGCCAGCAGCTTAACGGGGGGGTTCGCCTATGGCTACACCTTC. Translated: CASSLTGGFAYGYTF.

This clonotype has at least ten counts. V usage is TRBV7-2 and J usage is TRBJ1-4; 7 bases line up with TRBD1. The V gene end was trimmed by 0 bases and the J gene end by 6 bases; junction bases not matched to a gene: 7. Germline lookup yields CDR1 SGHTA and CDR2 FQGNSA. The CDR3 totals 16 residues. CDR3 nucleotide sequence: TGTGCCAGCAGCTTAGCCCCACAGGGGAGGGATGAAAAACTGTTTTTT. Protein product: CASSLAPQGRDEKLFF.

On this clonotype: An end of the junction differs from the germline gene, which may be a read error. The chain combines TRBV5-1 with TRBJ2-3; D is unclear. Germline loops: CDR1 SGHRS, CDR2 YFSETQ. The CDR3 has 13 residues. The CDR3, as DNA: TGCGCCAGCGGCTTGCAAGGGCAAGATACGCAGTATTTT. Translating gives CASGLQGQDTQYF.

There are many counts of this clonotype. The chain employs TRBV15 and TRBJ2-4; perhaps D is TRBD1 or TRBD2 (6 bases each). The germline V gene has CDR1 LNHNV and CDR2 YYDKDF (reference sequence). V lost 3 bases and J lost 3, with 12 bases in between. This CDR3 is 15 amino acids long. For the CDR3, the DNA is TGTGCCACCAGCAGGCCGGGGGCAGGCAAAAACATTCAGTACTTC. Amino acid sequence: CATSRPGAGKNIQYF.

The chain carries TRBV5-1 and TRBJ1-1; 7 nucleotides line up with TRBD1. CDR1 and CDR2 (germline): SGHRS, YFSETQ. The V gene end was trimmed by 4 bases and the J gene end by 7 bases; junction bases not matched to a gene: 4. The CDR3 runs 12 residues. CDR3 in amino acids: CASSLTGIEAFF. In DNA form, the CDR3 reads TGCGCCAGCAGCCTGACAGGGATTGAAGCTTTCTTT. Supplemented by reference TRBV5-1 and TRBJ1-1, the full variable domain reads KAGVTQTPRYLIKTRGQQVTLSCSPISGHRSVSWYQQTPGQGLQFLFEYFSETQRNKGNFPGRFSGRQFSNSRSEMNVSTLELGDSALYLCASSLTGIEAFFGQGTRLTVV.

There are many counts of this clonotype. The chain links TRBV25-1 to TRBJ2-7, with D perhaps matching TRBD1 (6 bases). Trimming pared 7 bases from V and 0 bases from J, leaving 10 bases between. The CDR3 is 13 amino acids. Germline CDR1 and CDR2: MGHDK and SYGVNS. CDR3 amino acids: CASTRGGSYEQYF. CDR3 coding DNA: TGTGCCAGCACCAGGGGTGGCTCCTACGAGCAGTACTTC.

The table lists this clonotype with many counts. The CDR3 sequence is CSVELGGNEQYF. In DNA, the CDR3 is TGCAGCGTTGAACTCGGCGGTAATGAGCAGTACTTC. The rearrangement uses TRBV29-1 and TRBJ2-7; D call uncertain. V lost 2 bases and J lost 7, with 12 bases in between. This CDR3 region has 12 residues. CDR1 is SQVTM and CDR2 is ANQGSEA in the germline V gene.

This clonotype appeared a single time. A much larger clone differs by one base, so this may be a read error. This CDR3 reads CASSPRQGPYNGQFF. DNA for the CDR3: TGTGCCAGCAGCCCGAGACAGGGGCCATACAATGGGCAGTTCTTC. The V and J genes are TRBV7-9 and TRBJ2-1, with 8 bases identical to TRBD1. CDR3 length: 15 amino acids. Looked up from germline, CDR1 is SEHNR and CDR2 is FQNEAQ (reference sequence).